Below are 27 T cell receptor beta chains sequenced from a single sample in a study of relationships among human T cell subsets (dated by TCRdb to the early 2010s). Receptor libraries were prepared by multiplex PCR. Instrument on record: 454 GS FLX. Semiquantitative ARM-PCR was used to amplify the TCR alpha and beta CDR3 regions from mRNA. In ARM-PCR, tagged nested gene-specific primers were applied first, and communal superprimers then carried out the exponential amplification. TCRdb took the public reads, trimmed them with fastp at Q25, ran MiXCR for clone calling and kept in-frame beta chains. Rows with a matching CDR3 protein are joined into one entry that keeps the most common DNA and genes. A total of under 15,000 distinct CDR3 sequences appear in this sample, approximately 60% of them only once. The top ten clones comprise approximately 2.3% of the sample. CD4+CD25+ regulatory T cells were selected from positively selected CD4+ cells using anti-CD25 beads.

Input material: Tregs sorted from blood. These receptors all come from a man aged 40-49 years in good health.

This clonotype occurred once. The chain is built from TRBV11-2 and TRBJ2-7; the D gene is possibly TRBD1 (6 bases). The germline V gene has CDR1 SGHAT and CDR2 FQNNGV. The CDR3 runs 14 residues. V gave up 4 bases and J gave up 4 bases, with 14 bases separating them. The CDR3 DNA is TGTGCCAGCAGCTCGTCCTACAGGGCGTACGAGCAGTACTTC. Residues: CASSSSYRAYEQYF.

This chain uses TRBV2 with TRBJ2-1; 10 positions match TRBD1. CDR1 is SNHLY and CDR2 is FYNNEI in the germline V gene. The J segment lost 8 bases and the V segment lost 2 bases, leaving 6 bases of the junction unmatched. The CDR3 spans 15 residues. CDR3 nucleotides: TGTGCCAGCAGTGAACCGGGACAGGGGTACTATGAGCAGTTCTTC. This codes for CASSEPGQGYYEQFF.

This clonotype was seen more than once but under ten times. The chain uses TRBV20-1 and TRBJ1-1; a possible D gene is TRBD1 (5 bases). The CDR3 runs 13 residues. Per germline, CDR1 DFQATT and CDR2 SNEGSKA (reference sequence). The ends were cut back, 6 bases at V and 1 base at J, with 12 bases in the middle. CDR3 protein: CSAPGTGNTEAFF. DNA for the CDR3: TGCAGTGCCCCCGGAACAGGGAACACTGAAGCTTTCTTT.

The chain recombines TRBV27 with TRBJ1-2, with 11 positions matching TRBD1. Germline CDR1 reads MNHEY; CDR2 reads SMNVEV (reference sequence). This CDR3 spans 16 amino acids. J lost 5 bases, V lost 6 bases, and 11 bases had no gene match. This CDR3 is CASRGTGGSIGYGYTF. The CDR3 bases are TGTGCCAGCAGAGGGACAGGGGGGAGTATTGGGTATGGCTACACCTTC.

In the case of this clonotype: A read error may account for a junction end that differs from germline. This rearrangement joins TRBV11-2 to TRBJ2-2; TRBD1 might be the D (6 bases). Per germline, CDR1 SGHAT and CDR2 FQNNGV. This CDR3 has 14 amino acids. The DNA for the CDR3 is TGTGCCAGCAGCTTAGGACAGGCCCCCGGCGAGCTGTTTTTT. Its protein product is CASSLGQAPGELFF.

The chain carries TRBV20-1 and TRBJ2-1; D assignment may be TRBD1 or TRBD2 (5 bases each). This CDR3 is 16 amino acids long. The V end was cut by 1 base, the J end by 9 bases, with 22 bases between. CDR1 and CDR2 (germline): DFQATT, SNEGSKA (reference sequence). As DNA, the CDR3 is TGCAGTGCTAGAGGATTTGGAACCCTCACGAGGGGTGAGCAGTTCTTC. It translates to CSARGFGTLTRGEQFF.

The chain recombines TRBV19 with TRBJ2-1; TRBD2 aligns across 12 bases. This CDR3 is built from 17 residues. Germline CDR1 is LNHDA and CDR2 is SQIVND (reference sequence). Trimming cost V 5 bases and J 2 bases; bases outside gene matches: 7. CDR3 in DNA: TGTGCCAGTAGTCAGCTAGCGGGGGGGCCGCCCTACAATGAGCAGTTCTTC. Encoded protein: CASSQLAGGPPYNEQFF.

The chain recombines TRBV28 with TRBJ1-5; possible D gene TRBD1, 6 bases. V lost 7 bases to trimming and J lost 3 bases, with 10 bases between them. Germline V gives CDR1 MDHEN, CDR2 SYDVKM. CDR3 size: 13 residues. The CDR3 DNA reads as TGTGCCAGCACCCGGACAGACAATCAGCCCCAGCATTTT. Residues: CASTRTDNQPQHF.

The rearrangement joins TRBV20-1 to TRBJ1-1; D gene ambiguous. Germline loops: CDR1 DFQATT, CDR2 SNEGSKA (reference sequence). The ends were cut back, 7 bases at V and 12 bases at J, with 21 bases in the middle. The CDR3 consists of 12 residues. The CDR3 region is CSVQSSGRGTFF. The CDR3, as DNA: TGCAGTGTTCAGAGTTCGGGTAGAGGAACTTTCTTT.

The chain joins TRBV20-1 to TRBJ1-5; maybe TRBD1 (5 bases). This CDR3 comprises 13 residues. Germline V CDR1 and CDR2: DFQATT, SNEGSKA (reference sequence). The germline V and J ends were trimmed by 6 bases and 3 bases, with 12 bases remaining between them. CDR3: CSAVDSLNQPQHF. DNA of the CDR3: TGCAGTGCGGTCGACAGTCTCAATCAGCCCCAGCATTTT.

The chain uses TRBV4-1 and TRBJ1-2; D may be TRBD1 (5 bases). The V end was cut by 3 bases, the J end by 4 bases, with 15 bases between. The CDR3 spans 15 residues. CDR1 and CDR2 from the germline V gene are MGHRA and YSYEKL. The CDR3 DNA reads TGCGCCAGCAGCCAGACACGGGACGCCGCCTATGGCTACACCTTC. As protein: CASSQTRDAAYGYTF.

In its sample, this clonotype was seen a few times. The V gene is TRBV20-1, the J gene TRBJ1-1; possible D gene TRBD1, 6 bases. CDR3 length: 13 residues. CDR1 DFQATT and CDR2 SNEGSKA come from the germline V gene (reference sequence). Trimming removed 6 bases at V and 4 bases at J, with 15 bases between. DNA of the CDR3: TGCAGTGCGTACGGGGGCCGCGGCACTGAAGCTTTCTTT. It yields the protein CSAYGGRGTEAFF.

Concerning this clonotype: At one boundary the junction diverges from the germline segment, which might be a read error. The chain combines TRBV5-4 with TRBJ1-2, with 8 bases that match TRBD1. Germline loops: CDR1 SGHNT, CDR2 YYREEE (reference sequence). The CDR3 length is 13 residues. The CDR3 sequence is CASSPGGDYGYTF. In DNA, the CDR3 is TGCGCCAGCAGTCCAGGGGGCGACTATGGCTACACCTTC.

This sequence joins TRBV20-1 and TRBJ2-3; 9 positions agree with TRBD1. The V and J ends lost 1 base and 4 bases, in that order; junction bases with no gene match: 9. Germline values: CDR1 DFQATT, CDR2 SNEGSKA (reference sequence). This CDR3 has 16 amino acids. The CDR3 protein is CSARAGVGTGSDTQYF. The CDR3 bases are TGCAGTGCTAGAGCTGGGGTCGGGACAGGGTCAGATACGCAGTATTTT.

The rearrangement uses TRBV28 and TRBJ2-7; a possible D gene is TRBD1 (5 bases). The CDR3 totals 13 residues. Germline V gene data show CDR1 as MDHEN and CDR2 as SYDVKM. V was pared by 5 bases and J by 0 bases, with 8 bases between. CDR3 amino acids: CASSRQLSYEQYF. DNA for the CDR3: TGTGCCAGCAGTCGACAGCTCTCCTACGAGCAGTACTTC.

The genes are TRBV2 and TRBJ1-5; maybe TRBD1 (6 bases). Deletions cut 3 bases from V and 4 bases from J, with 13 bases between. Germline V lookup: CDR1 SNHLY, CDR2 FYNNEI. This CDR3 region has 15 residues. Here the CDR3 DNA reads TGTGCCAGCAGTGACCGCAGGGGAAGGAATCAGCCCCAGCATTTT. Encoded protein: CASSDRRGRNQPQHF.

The gene calls are TRBV18 and TRBJ2-5; TRBD1 might be the D (6 bases). Trimming pared 8 bases from V and 2 bases from J, leaving 12 bases between. Germline assignment: CDR1 KGHSH and CDR2 LQKENI. The CDR3 sequence is 13 residues long. This CDR3 reads CASQGRIQETQYF. The CDR3, as DNA: TGTGCCAGCCAGGGGCGGATACAAGAGACCCAGTACTTC.

The genes are TRBV10-3 and TRBJ2-1, with D perhaps TRBD2 (7 bases). The length of the CDR3 is 12 residues. V was pared by 9 bases and J by 6 bases, with 12 bases between. CDR1 ENHRY and CDR2 SYGVKD come from the germline V gene. CDR3 protein: CAIKGEGNEQFF. The DNA of the CDR3 is TGTGCCATTAAGGGGGAGGGCAATGAGCAGTTCTTC.

V usage is TRBV12-3 or TRBV12-4 and J usage is TRBJ2-3, with D possibly being TRBD2 (5 bases). The CDR3 contains 11 residues. Trimming shortened V by 4 bases and J by 6 bases, and 5 bases separated the two germline ends. The CDR3 protein is CASSWEDTQYF. The CDR3, as DNA: TGTGCCAGCAGTTGGGAGGATACGCAGTATTTT.

A few counts support this clonotype. This rearrangement joins TRBV12-3 or TRBV12-4 to TRBJ2-1; TRBD2 might be the D (5 bases). The CDR3 covers 16 residues. Trimming shortened V by 3 bases and J by 2 bases, and 14 bases separated the two germline ends. CDR3 DNA: TGTGCCAGCAGTTTTATCTCCCTAGCTGCCTACAATGAGCAGTTCTTC. Translating it yields CASSFISLAAYNEQFF.

This clonotype is termed medium-sized (0.01 to 0.1%). V usage is TRBV11-2 and J usage is TRBJ2-3; no clear D. The CDR3 has 14 residues. Germline lookup yields CDR1 SGHAT and CDR2 FQNNGV. V was pared by 1 base and J by 4 bases, with 9 bases between. The CDR3 nucleotides are TGTGCCAGCAGCTTAGGCACCTTCCCAGATACGCAGTATTTT. As protein: CASSLGTFPDTQYF.

This clonotype was detected a few times. The chain recombines TRBV11-2 with TRBJ1-1, with TRBD1 matching 7 bases. The CDR3 spans 15 residues. The germline V gene encodes CDR1 SGHAT and CDR2 FQNNGV. V was clipped by 5 bases and J by 5 bases; unmatched bases: 11. The CDR3 DNA is TGTGCCAGCAGCACCCAACAGGGGCGCCGGACTGAAGCTTTCTTT. Translating gives CASSTQQGRRTEAFF. The variable domain in full, completed from reference TRBV11-2 and TRBJ1-1, reads EAGVAQSPRYKIIEKRQSVAFWCNPISGHATLYWYQQILGQGPKLLIQFQNNGVVDDSQLPKDRFSAERLKGVDSTLKIQPAKLEDSAVYLCASSTQQGRRTEAFFGQGTRLTVV.

This clonotype has more than one count but fewer than ten. The V call is TRBV19, the J call TRBJ2-3; tentatively, D is TRBD1 (5 bases). Looked up from germline, CDR1 is LNHDA and CDR2 is SQIVND (reference sequence). The CDR3 sequence is 11 residues long. Trimming removed 10 bases from V and 5 bases from J, with 10 bases in between. The CDR3 nucleotides are TGTGCCACCTCAGACAGAGATACGCAGTATTTT. Its translation is CATSDRDTQYF.

Points on this clonotype: A read error is possible here, since a much larger clone lies one base away. V and J are TRBV20-1 and TRBJ2-7; D is ambiguous. Per germline, CDR1 DFQATT and CDR2 SNEGSKA (reference sequence). The CDR3 has 11 amino acids. CDR3 loop: CGAPDVAEQYF. In DNA, the CDR3 is TGCGGTGCTCCCGATGTTGCGGAGCAGTACTTC.

The chain couples TRBV11-2 to TRBJ2-1; 9 nucleotides match TRBD2. Trimming at V came to 4 bases and at J to 5 bases, leaving 3 bases not matched to a gene. This CDR3 spans 14 amino acids. Germline V CDR1 and CDR2: SGHAT, FQNNGV. The CDR3 sequence is CASSSSSGDNEQFF. The CDR3 nucleotides read TGTGCCAGCAGCTCCTCTAGCGGGGACAATGAGCAGTTCTTC.

This clonotype was seen a single time. CDR3 coding DNA: TGTGCCAGCAGTCTTTTCAGGGGGCAGCCCCAGCATTTT. Translating gives CASSLFRGQPQHF. This chain joins TRBV28 and TRBJ1-5; TRBD1 aligns across 7 bases. J lost 7 bases, V lost 5 bases, and 5 bases had no gene match. In germline, CDR1 is MDHEN, CDR2 SYDVKM. The CDR3 has 13 amino acids.

There are a few counts of this clonotype. V and J are TRBV4-1 and TRBJ2-7; 7 nucleotides match TRBD2. This CDR3 spans 17 amino acids. Unmatched junction bases numbered 12, after V lost 0 bases and J lost 4 bases. Germline CDR1 and CDR2: MGHRA and YSYEKL. The CDR3 is CASSQDPPTSRHYEQYF. CDR3 nucleotides: TGCGCCAGCAGCCAAGATCCTCCGACTAGCAGACATTACGAGCAGTACTTC.